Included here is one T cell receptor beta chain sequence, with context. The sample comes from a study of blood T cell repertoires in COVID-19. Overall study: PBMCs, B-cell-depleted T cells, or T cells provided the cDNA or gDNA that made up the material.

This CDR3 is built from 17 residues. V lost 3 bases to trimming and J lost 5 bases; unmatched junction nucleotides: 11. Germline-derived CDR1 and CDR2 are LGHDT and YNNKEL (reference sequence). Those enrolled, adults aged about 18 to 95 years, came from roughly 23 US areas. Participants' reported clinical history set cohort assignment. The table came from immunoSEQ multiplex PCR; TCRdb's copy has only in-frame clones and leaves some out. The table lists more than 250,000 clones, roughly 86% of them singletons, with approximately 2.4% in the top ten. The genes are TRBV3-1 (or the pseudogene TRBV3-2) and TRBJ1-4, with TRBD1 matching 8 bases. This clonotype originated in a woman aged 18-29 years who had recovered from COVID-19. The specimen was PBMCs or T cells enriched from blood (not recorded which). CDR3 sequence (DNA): TGTGCCAGCAGCCAGGCCGGGACAGGAGCAGTAAATGAAAAACTGTTTTTT. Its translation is CASSQAGTGAVNEKLFF.